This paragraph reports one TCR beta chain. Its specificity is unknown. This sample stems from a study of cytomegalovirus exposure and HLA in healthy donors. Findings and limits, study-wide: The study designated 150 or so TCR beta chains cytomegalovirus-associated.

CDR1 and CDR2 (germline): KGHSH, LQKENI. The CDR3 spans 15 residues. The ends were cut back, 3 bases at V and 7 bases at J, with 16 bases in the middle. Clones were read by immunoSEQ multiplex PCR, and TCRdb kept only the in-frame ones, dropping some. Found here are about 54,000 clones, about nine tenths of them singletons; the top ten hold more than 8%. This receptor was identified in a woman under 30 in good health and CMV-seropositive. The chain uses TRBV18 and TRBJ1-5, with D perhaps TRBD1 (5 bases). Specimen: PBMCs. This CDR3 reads CASSPYGGGEQPQHF. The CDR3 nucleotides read TGTGCCAGCTCACCTTATGGCGGGGGGGAACAGCCCCAGCATTTT.